This entry concerns a single T cell receptor beta chain. In the authors' workflow: Scientists estimated how many nucleated cells there were by amplifying reference gene primers. The method was immunoSEQ multiplex PCR; TCRdb's version includes in-frame clones alone and lacks a portion of them. The V and J calls and clone size were taken over from that table, and D and trimming were inferred from the DNA. The sample holds 150,000 to 200,000 clones, more than 75% seen once. The CDR3 runs to 16 residues. The V and J ends lost 2 bases and 0 bases, in that order; junction bases with no gene match: 6. Germline loops: CDR1 MNHEY, CDR2 SVGAGI. The sample is drawn from a study of blood T cell repertoires in COVID-19. Study at large: Specimens from acute and convalescent COVID-19 originated in the United States, Italy and Spain. Sources were T cells, B-cell-depleted T cells, or PBMCs; the material itself was cDNA or gDNA.

The rearrangement uses TRBV6-5 and TRBJ1-1; 7 positions match TRBD1. The sample comprised peripheral blood. This sequence was found in a man in his 70s with acute or convalescent COVID-19. The CDR3 DNA reads as TGTGCCAGCAGTTACAGGGGGCAAACGGTGAACACTGAAGCTTTCTTT. Amino acids: CASSYRGQTVNTEAFF.